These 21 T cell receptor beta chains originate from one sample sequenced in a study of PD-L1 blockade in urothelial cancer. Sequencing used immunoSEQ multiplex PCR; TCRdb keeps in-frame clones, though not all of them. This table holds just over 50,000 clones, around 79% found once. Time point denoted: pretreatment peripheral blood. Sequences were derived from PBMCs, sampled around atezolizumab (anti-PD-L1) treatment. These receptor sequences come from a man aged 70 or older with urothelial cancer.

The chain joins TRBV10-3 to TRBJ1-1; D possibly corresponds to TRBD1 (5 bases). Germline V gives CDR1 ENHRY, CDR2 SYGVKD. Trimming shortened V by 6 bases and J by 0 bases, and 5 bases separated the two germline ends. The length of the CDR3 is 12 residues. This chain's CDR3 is CAIRTVNTEAFF. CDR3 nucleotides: TGTGCCATCAGGACAGTGAACACTGAAGCTTTCTTT.

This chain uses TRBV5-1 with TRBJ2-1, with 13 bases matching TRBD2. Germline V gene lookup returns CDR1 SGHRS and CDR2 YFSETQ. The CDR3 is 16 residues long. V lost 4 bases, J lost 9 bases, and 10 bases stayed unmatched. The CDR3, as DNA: TGCGCCAGCAGCAAGGGACTAGCGGGGATGCAGGGTGAGCAGTTCTTC. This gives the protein CASSKGLAGMQGEQFF.

The CDR3 DNA sequence: TGTGCCAGCAGCGGGGGACAGGGGTATGGCTACACCTTC. It yields the protein CASSGGQGYGYTF. The rearrangement joins TRBV9 to TRBJ1-2; 10 bases match TRBD1. V shed 3 bases and J 5 bases; nucleotides not matched to a gene: 1. The length of the CDR3 is 13 residues. CDR1 is SGDLS, CDR2 YYNGEE, per germline.

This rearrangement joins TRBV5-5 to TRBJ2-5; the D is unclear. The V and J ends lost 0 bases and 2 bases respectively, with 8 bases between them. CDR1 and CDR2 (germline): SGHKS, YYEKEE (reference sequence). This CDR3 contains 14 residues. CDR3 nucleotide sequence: TGTGCCAGCAGCTTGGCCCCTTTACAAGAGACCCAGTACTTC. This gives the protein CASSLAPLQETQYF.

CDR3 loop: CASSSDRARSNNEQFF. CDR3 nucleotide sequence: TGTGCCAGCAGCAGCGACAGGGCGAGGTCGAACAATGAGCAGTTCTTC. The chain is built from TRBV5-5 and TRBJ2-1, with 7 positions matching TRBD1. This CDR3 is 16 amino acids long. With V trimmed by 4 bases and J by 5 bases, 12 bases remained unmatched. Germline V lookup: CDR1 SGHKS, CDR2 YYEKEE (reference sequence).

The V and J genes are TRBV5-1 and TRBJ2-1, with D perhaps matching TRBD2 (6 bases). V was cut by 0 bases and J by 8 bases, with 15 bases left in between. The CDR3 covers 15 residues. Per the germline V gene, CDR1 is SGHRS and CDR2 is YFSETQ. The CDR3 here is CASSLDWTKTHEQFF. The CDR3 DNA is TGCGCCAGCAGCTTGGATTGGACTAAGACCCATGAGCAGTTCTTC.

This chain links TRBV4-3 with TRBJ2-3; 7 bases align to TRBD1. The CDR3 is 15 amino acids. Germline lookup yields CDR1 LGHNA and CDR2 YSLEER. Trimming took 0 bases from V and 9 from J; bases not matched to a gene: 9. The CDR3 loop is CASSQEGQAQMTQYF. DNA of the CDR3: TGCGCCAGCAGCCAAGAAGGACAGGCCCAGATGACGCAGTATTTT.

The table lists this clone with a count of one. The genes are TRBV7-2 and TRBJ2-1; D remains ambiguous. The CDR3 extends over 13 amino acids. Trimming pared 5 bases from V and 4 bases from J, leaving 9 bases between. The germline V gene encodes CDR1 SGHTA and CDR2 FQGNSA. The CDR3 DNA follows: TGTGCCAGCAGCCCCGGTCGTTACAATGAGCAGTTCTTC. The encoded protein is CASSPGRYNEQFF. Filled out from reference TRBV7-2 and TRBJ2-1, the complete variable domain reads GAGVSQSPSNKVTEKGKDVELRCDPISGHTALYWYRQSLGQGLEFLIYFQGNSAPDKSGLPSDRFSAERTGGSVSTLTIQRTQQEDSAVYLCASSPGRYNEQFFGPGTRLTVL.

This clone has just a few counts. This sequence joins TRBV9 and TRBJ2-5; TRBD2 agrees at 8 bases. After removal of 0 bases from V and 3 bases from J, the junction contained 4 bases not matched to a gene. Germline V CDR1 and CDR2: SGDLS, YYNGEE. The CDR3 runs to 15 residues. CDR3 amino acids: CASSVEGSGEETQYF. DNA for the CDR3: TGTGCCAGCAGCGTAGAAGGTAGCGGGGAAGAGACCCAGTACTTC.

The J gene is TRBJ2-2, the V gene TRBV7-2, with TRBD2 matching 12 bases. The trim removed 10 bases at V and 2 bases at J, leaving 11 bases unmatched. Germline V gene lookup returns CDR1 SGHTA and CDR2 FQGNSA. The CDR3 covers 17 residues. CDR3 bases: TGTGCCACCGCTAAGACTAGCGGGGGCTCTAACACCGGGGAGCTGTTTTTT. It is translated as CATAKTSGGSNTGELFF.

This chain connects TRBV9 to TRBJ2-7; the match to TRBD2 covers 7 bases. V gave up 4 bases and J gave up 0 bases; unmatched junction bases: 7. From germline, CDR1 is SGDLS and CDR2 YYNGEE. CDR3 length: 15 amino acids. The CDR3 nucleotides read TGTGCCAGCAGCACCGCGGCGGGGGTCTCCTACGAGCAGTACTTC. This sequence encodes CASSTAAGVSYEQYF.

This CDR3 is CASRQTSGPSETQYF. CDR3 bases: TGTGCCAGCAGGCAGACTAGCGGTCCCTCGGAGACCCAGTACTTC. The chain carries TRBV25-1 and TRBJ2-5, with 9 bases fitting TRBD2. The J segment lost 5 bases and the V segment lost 6 bases, leaving 10 bases of the junction unmatched. Per germline, CDR1 MGHDK and CDR2 SYGVNS. The CDR3 extends over 15 amino acids.

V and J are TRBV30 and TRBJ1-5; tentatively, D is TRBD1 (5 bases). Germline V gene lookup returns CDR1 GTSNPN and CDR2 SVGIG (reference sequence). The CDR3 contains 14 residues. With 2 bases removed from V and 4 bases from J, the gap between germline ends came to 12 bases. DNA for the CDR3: TGTGCCTGGAGTTCGGGGGTGCGGAATCAGCCCCAGCATTTT. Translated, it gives CAWSSGVRNQPQHF.

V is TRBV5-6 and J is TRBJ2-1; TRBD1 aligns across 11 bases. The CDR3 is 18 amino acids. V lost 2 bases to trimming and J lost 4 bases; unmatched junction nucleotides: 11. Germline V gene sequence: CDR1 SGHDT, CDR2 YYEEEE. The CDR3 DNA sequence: TGTGCCAGCAGCTTCGGACAGGGGGCGACTGTTTATTACAATGAGCAGTTCTTC. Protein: CASSFGQGATVYYNEQFF.

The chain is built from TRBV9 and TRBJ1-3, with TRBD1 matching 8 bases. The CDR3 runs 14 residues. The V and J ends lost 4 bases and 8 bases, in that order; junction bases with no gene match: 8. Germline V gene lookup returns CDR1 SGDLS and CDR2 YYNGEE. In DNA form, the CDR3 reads TGTGCCAGCAGCACAACAGGGGGTAGTGACACCATATATTTT. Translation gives CASSTTGGSDTIYF.

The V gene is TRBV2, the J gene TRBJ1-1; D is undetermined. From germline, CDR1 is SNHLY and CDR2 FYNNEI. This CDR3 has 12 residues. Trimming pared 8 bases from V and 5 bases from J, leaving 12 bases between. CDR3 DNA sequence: TGTGCCAGCGGGAGGGTGGGAACTGAAGCTTTCTTT. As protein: CASGRVGTEAFF.

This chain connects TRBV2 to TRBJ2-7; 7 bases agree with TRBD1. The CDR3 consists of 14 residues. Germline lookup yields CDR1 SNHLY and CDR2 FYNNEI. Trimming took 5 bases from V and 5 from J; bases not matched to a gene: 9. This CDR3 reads CASSSRQGRNEQYF. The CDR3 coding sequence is TGTGCCAGCAGTTCAAGACAGGGCAGAAACGAGCAGTACTTC.

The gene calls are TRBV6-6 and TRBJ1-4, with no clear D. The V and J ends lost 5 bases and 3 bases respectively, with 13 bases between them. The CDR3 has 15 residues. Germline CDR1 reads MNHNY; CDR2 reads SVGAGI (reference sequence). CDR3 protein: CASSDRLTPNEKLFF. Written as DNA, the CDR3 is TGTGCCAGCAGTGACCGACTAACTCCTAATGAAAAACTGTTTTTT.

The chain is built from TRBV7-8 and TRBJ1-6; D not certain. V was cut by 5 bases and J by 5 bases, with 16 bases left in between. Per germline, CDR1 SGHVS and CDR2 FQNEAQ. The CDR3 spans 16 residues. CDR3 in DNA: TGTGCCAGCAGCCCCCGGCCTGAGGTTAATAATTCACCCCTCCACTTT. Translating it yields CASSPRPEVNNSPLHF.

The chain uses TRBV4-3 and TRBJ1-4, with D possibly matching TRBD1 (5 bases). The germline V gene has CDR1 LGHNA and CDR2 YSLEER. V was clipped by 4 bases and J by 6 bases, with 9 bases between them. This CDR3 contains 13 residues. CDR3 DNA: TGCGCCAGCAGCCCTCCGGGGGATGAAAAACTGTTTTTT. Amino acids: CASSPPGDEKLFF.

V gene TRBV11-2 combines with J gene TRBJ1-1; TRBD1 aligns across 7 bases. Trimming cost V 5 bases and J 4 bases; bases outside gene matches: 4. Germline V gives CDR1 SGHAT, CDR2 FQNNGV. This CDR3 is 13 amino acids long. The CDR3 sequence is CASSRQGITEAFF. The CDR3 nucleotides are TGTGCCAGCAGCCGACAGGGAATCACTGAAGCTTTCTTT.